The 32 T cell receptor beta chains below come from one sample, sequenced in a study of cytomegalovirus exposure and HLA in healthy donors. The PCR contained 60 Vbeta and 13 Jbeta primers. Repertoires were generated with immunoSEQ multiplex PCR, while TCRdb's copy carries only in-frame clones and drops some. The table for this sample gives some 150,000 clones. Sequencing was done on a sample of PBMCs. These receptors came from a woman younger than 35 in good health and CMV-seronegative.

The J gene is TRBJ1-1, the V gene TRBV11-3; TRBD1 is a possible D gene (5 bases). Germline CDR1 SGHNT, CDR2 YENEEA. The CDR3 has 15 amino acids. V lost 4 bases to trimming and J lost 0 bases, with 12 bases between them. The CDR3, as DNA: TGTGCCAGCAGCTCAAGACAGAACCTGAACACTGAAGCTTTCTTT. It codes for CASSSRQNLNTEAFF.

CDR3 sequence reads: CASSPQGFSSYEQYV. The CDR3 coding sequence is TGTGCCAGCTCACCGCAGGGATTTAGCTCCTACGAGCAGTACGTC. The chain joins TRBV18 to TRBJ2-7, with D maybe TRBD1 (5 bases). CDR3 length: 15 residues. The V end lost 3 bases, the J end lost 0 bases, and 12 bases lay between the germline ends. Per germline, CDR1 KGHSH and CDR2 LQKENI.

V gene TRBV7-9 combines with J gene TRBJ2-2; tentative D call: TRBD2 (5 bases). CDR3 length: 14 residues. CDR1 and CDR2 (germline): SEHNR, FQNEAQ (reference sequence). The V gene lost 6 bases and the J gene lost 0 bases, with 8 bases spanning the gap. The CDR3 sequence: CASSPTTNTGELFF. As DNA, the CDR3 is TGTGCCAGCAGTCCGACTACGAACACCGGGGAGCTGTTTTTT.

The chain is built from TRBV28 and TRBJ1-5; a weak D match, TRBD1 (6 bases). V dropped 4 bases and J dropped 7 bases, with 17 bases sitting between them. This CDR3 has 15 amino acids. Germline assignment: CDR1 MDHEN and CDR2 SYDVKM. The CDR3 DNA reads as TGTGCCAGCAGTTCACCCGGGAGGGGGTGGCAGCCCCAGCATTTT. Amino acid sequence: CASSSPGRGWQPQHF. The variable domain in full, with the rest retrieved from reference TRBV28 and TRBJ1-5, is DVKVTQSSRYLVKRTGEKVFLECVQDMDHENMFWYRQDPGLGLRLIYFSYDVKMKEKGDIPEGYSVSREKKERFSLILESASTNQTSMYLCASSSPGRGWQPQHFGDGTRLSIL.

CDR3 nucleotides: TGTGCCAGCTCACGACAGGGGTTGGGGTTGAACACTGAAGCTTTCTTT. It encodes CASSRQGLGLNTEAFF. The J gene is TRBJ1-1, the V gene TRBV18; 8 positions match TRBD1. The CDR3 spans 16 residues. Germline loops: CDR1 KGHSH, CDR2 LQKENI. With 4 bases clipped from V and 0 bases from J, the junction kept 7 bases outside the gene matches.

This rearrangement joins TRBV10-3 to TRBJ2-5; 14 nucleotides line up with TRBD2. There are 15 residues in the CDR3. Germline values: CDR1 ENHRY, CDR2 SYGVKD. V lost 5 bases to trimming and J lost 5 bases; unmatched junction nucleotides: 4. The CDR3 is CAISLGLAGVETQYF. In nucleotides, the CDR3 is TGTGCCATCAGTTTGGGACTAGCGGGAGTTGAGACCCAGTACTTC.

The CDR3 DNA is TGTGCCAGCAGCCCAGCGGGTACCTGGGATACGCAGTATTTT. This gives the protein CASSPAGTWDTQYF. The rearrangement uses TRBV7-9 and TRBJ2-3, with D possibly TRBD2 on 6 matching bases. Germline V CDR1 and CDR2: SEHNR, FQNEAQ (reference sequence). This CDR3 contains 14 residues. V lost 5 bases to trimming and J lost 6 bases, with 15 bases between them.

V usage is TRBV9 and J usage is TRBJ2-5; 7 nucleotides align to TRBD1. This CDR3 comprises 16 residues. Trimming at V came to 3 bases and at J to 2 bases, leaving 10 bases not matched to a gene. Germline CDR1 SGDLS, CDR2 YYNGEE. The CDR3 bases are TGTGCCAGCAGCGCGGCGTCTGGGACAGAACAAGAGACCCAGTACTTC. This sequence encodes CASSAASGTEQETQYF. Complete variable domain (other parts from reference TRBV9 and TRBJ2-5): DSGVTQTPKHLITATGQRVTLRCSPRSGDLSVYWYQQSLDQGLQFLIQYYNGEERAKGNILERFSAQQFPDLHSELNLSSLELGDSALYFCASSAASGTEQETQYFGPGTRLLVL.

The rearrangement joins TRBV4-3 to TRBJ2-1; a possible D gene is TRBD2 (5 bases). Germline assignment: CDR1 LGHNA and CDR2 YSLEER. Trimming removed 1 base from V and 2 bases from J, with 9 bases in between. This CDR3 region has 15 residues. The CDR3 sequence is CASSQAGDPYNEQFF. The CDR3, as DNA: TGCGCCAGCAGCCAAGCCGGGGATCCCTACAATGAGCAGTTCTTC.

The chain joins TRBV7-8 to TRBJ1-2; 7 nucleotides line up with TRBD1. There are 16 residues in the CDR3. Germline V gene sequence: CDR1 SGHVS, CDR2 FQNEAQ. J was trimmed by 3 bases and V by 7 bases; bases with no gene match: 14. As DNA, the CDR3 is TGTGCCAGCACCCCACGGGACAGATATTTCTACTATGGCTACACCTTC. It yields the protein CASTPRDRYFYYGYTF. The whole variable domain, remainder taken from reference TRBV7-8 and TRBJ1-2, is GAGVSQSPRYKVAKRGQDVALRCDPISGHVSLFWYQQALGQGPEFLTYFQNEAQLDKSGLPSDRFFAERPEGSVSTLKIQRTQQEDSAVYLCASTPRDRYFYYGYTFGSGTRLTVV.

The V call is TRBV5-4, the J call TRBJ2-1, with TRBD2 identical over 11 bases. V shed 6 bases and J 8 bases; nucleotides not matched to a gene: 13. This CDR3 region has 16 residues. Germline CDR1 SGHNT, CDR2 YYREEE (reference sequence). The CDR3 DNA is TGTGCCAGCACCCCCCGGTCCCTAGCGGGAGGCGATGAGCAGTTCTTC. Protein sequence: CASTPRSLAGGDEQFF.

The V and J genes are TRBV7-9 and TRBJ2-7, with 10 bases identical to TRBD2. Losses at the gene ends were 3 bases for V and 5 bases for J; bases not matched to a gene: 7. Per the germline V gene, CDR1 is SEHNR and CDR2 is FQNEAQ (reference sequence). The CDR3 totals 15 residues. As DNA, the CDR3 is TGTGCCAGCAGCTTCCTAGCGGGAGTTCCTAACGAGCAGTACTTC. Translating gives CASSFLAGVPNEQYF.

The chain has TRBV6-1 and TRBJ2-1; 10 positions match TRBD2. The CDR3 extends over 14 amino acids. Trimming took 4 bases from V and 6 from J; bases not matched to a gene: 3. Germline CDR1 is MNHNS and CDR2 is SASEGT. CDR3 in amino acids: CASSVAGGFNEQFF. As DNA, the CDR3 is TGTGCCAGCAGTGTAGCGGGAGGTTTCAATGAGCAGTTCTTC.

The chain employs TRBV10-2 and TRBJ1-5; weak D call: TRBD1 (6 bases). V lost 5 bases to trimming and J lost 0 bases, with 17 bases between them. This CDR3 comprises 17 residues. Germline V gene sequence: CDR1 WSHSY, CDR2 SAAADI. CDR3 nucleotide sequence: TGCGCCAGCAGTACCTCCCGCGGACAGTATAGCAATCAGCCCCAGCATTTT. This gives the protein CASSTSRGQYSNQPQHF.

The CDR3 sequence is CASSEAGLKTGELFF. The CDR3 DNA reads as TGTGCCAGCAGTGAAGCTGGACTGAAAACCGGGGAGCTGTTTTTT. The V gene is TRBV6-1, the J gene TRBJ2-2; D is perhaps TRBD2 (5 bases). V lost 0 bases, J lost 5 bases, and 10 bases lay in between. CDR1 and CDR2 (germline): MNHNS, SASEGT. CDR3 length: 15 amino acids.

The chain is built from TRBV14 and TRBJ1-3, with 11 bases identical to TRBD1. Germline loops: CDR1 SGHDN, CDR2 FVKESK. The V segment lost 5 bases and the J segment 2 bases; nucleotides outside the gene matches: 5. This CDR3 is 16 amino acids long. The CDR3 DNA is TGTGCCAGCAGCGTATGGACAGGGGGCCCTGGAAACACCATATATTTT. This gives the protein CASSVWTGGPGNTIYF.

V and J are TRBV5-1 and TRBJ1-2; 8 nucleotides align to TRBD1. CDR3 length: 17 residues. The V gene's germline CDR1 is SGHRS and CDR2 YFSETQ. The junction had 16 bases not matched to a gene; V was cut back by 3 bases and J by 6 bases. CDR3 nucleotide sequence: TGCGCCAGCAGCTCGGAACTAGGCAGGGGGCCTAGCGATGGCTACACCTTC. Translating gives CASSSELGRGPSDGYTF.

The rearrangement uses TRBV15 and TRBJ2-7; the match to TRBD1 covers 8 bases. This CDR3 is 14 amino acids long. Trimming took 2 bases from V and 2 from J; bases not matched to a gene: 2. Germline V gene data show CDR1 as LNHNV and CDR2 as YYDKDF (reference sequence). The DNA of the CDR3 is TGTGCCACCAGCAGACCGGGACAGGCCTACGAGCAGTACTTC. This translates into CATSRPGQAYEQYF.

The CDR3 is CASSGGGLAGAYNEQFF. CDR3 in DNA: TGTGCCAGCAGCGGAGGGGGACTAGCGGGAGCCTACAATGAGCAGTTCTTC. The V and J genes are TRBV9 and TRBJ2-1; 14 bases are shared with TRBD2. CDR3 length: 17 amino acids. Germline CDR1 and CDR2: SGDLS and YYNGEE. V was pared by 3 bases and J by 2 bases, with 4 bases of the junction left unmatched.

The genes are TRBV5-6 and TRBJ2-7; the match to TRBD2 covers 14 bases. Germline CDR1 reads SGHDT; CDR2 reads YYEEEE. The CDR3 extends over 18 amino acids. V was pared by 1 base and J by 7 bases, with 13 bases of the junction left unmatched. The CDR3 is CASSLLSHAGLAGVEQYF. CDR3 nucleotide sequence: TGTGCCAGCAGCTTGCTGTCTCATGCGGGACTAGCGGGAGTAGAGCAGTACTTC.

The gene calls are TRBV5-6 and TRBJ2-3; 12 bases agree with TRBD2. The CDR3 totals 15 residues. Germline CDR1 and CDR2: SGHDT and YYEEEE. V gave up 4 bases and J gave up 11 bases; unmatched junction bases: 11. The DNA of the CDR3 is TGTGCCAGCAGCCCCGGGACTAGCGGGCCAAGGGAGCAGTATTTT. It encodes CASSPGTSGPREQYF.

The chain employs TRBV2 and TRBJ2-3, with 9 bases matching TRBD1. V lost 3 bases and J lost 1; bases outside the gene matches: 2. The germline V gene has CDR1 SNHLY and CDR2 FYNNEI. The CDR3 extends over 15 amino acids. CDR3 residues: CASSDWDRGTDTQYF. The DNA for the CDR3 is TGTGCCAGCAGTGATTGGGACAGGGGCACAGATACGCAGTATTTT.

CDR3 residues: CAWSRGGGNTIYF. Written as DNA, the CDR3 is TGTGCCTGGAGTCGGGGAGGTGGAAACACCATATATTTT. The J gene is TRBJ1-3, the V gene TRBV30; no definite D call. Looked up from germline, CDR1 is GTSNPN and CDR2 is SVGIG (reference sequence). Trimming cost V 2 bases and J 3 bases, with 8 bases left between them. The CDR3 is made up of 13 amino acids.

This chain links TRBV4-1 with TRBJ2-3; D unclear. This CDR3 has 12 amino acids. CDR1 and CDR2 from the germline V gene are MGHRA and YSYEKL. V gave up 5 bases and J gave up 5 bases, with 8 bases separating them. The CDR3 sequence is CASSARVDTQYF. CDR3 DNA: TGCGCCAGCAGCGCAAGAGTAGATACGCAGTATTTT.

This chain links TRBV6-6 with TRBJ2-1; 7 bases match TRBD1. The germline V gene encodes CDR1 MNHNY and CDR2 SVGAGI (reference sequence). Losses at the gene ends were 2 bases for V and 8 bases for J; bases not matched to a gene: 12. The CDR3 covers 16 residues. The CDR3 sequence: CASSYDAWNTGDEQFF. The CDR3 region has the DNA TGTGCCAGCAGTTACGACGCGTGGAATACAGGGGATGAGCAGTTCTTC.

This chain connects TRBV9 to TRBJ2-3; 7 nucleotides agree with TRBD2. The CDR3 has 18 residues. Germline V gene data show CDR1 as SGDLS and CDR2 as YYNGEE. Unmatched junction bases numbered 15, after V lost 4 bases and J lost 1 base. In nucleotides, the CDR3 is TGTGCCAGCAGCCCTAGCAGCGGGGCAGCTAGCGGCACAGATACGCAGTATTTT. This gives the protein CASSPSSGAASGTDTQYF.

For this clone: Within the sample, other DNA sequences also encode this same CDR3. The CDR3 loop is CASSYSSSGGDTEAFF. As DNA, the CDR3 is TGTGCCAGCAGTTACTCGTCGTCAGGAGGGGACACTGAAGCTTTCTTT. V usage is TRBV6-5 and J usage is TRBJ1-1; D is perhaps TRBD1 (5 bases). Germline V gene lookup returns CDR1 MNHEY and CDR2 SVGAGI. The CDR3 spans 16 residues. Trimming removed 0 bases at V and 3 bases at J, with 14 bases between.

J is TRBJ1-2 and V is TRBV6-5, with TRBD1 as a possible D gene (6 bases). The CDR3 spans 13 residues. Trimming took off 2 bases at V and 7 bases at J, with 11 bases between the two ends. Germline V gene sequence: CDR1 MNHEY, CDR2 SVGAGI. This CDR3 reads CASSYVLGGGYTF. The CDR3 nucleotides are TGTGCCAGCAGTTACGTCTTAGGGGGTGGCTACACCTTC.

Here the CDR3 reads CSVADREHITGELFF. Written as DNA, the CDR3 is TGCAGCGTCGCAGACAGGGAGCATATAACCGGGGAGCTGTTTTTT. The chain recombines TRBV29-1 with TRBJ2-2, with 7 bases lining up with TRBD1. The CDR3 covers 15 residues. CDR1 and CDR2 (germline): SQVTM, ANQGSEA. With 6 bases clipped from V and 5 bases from J, the junction kept 12 bases outside the gene matches.

The chain has TRBV19 and TRBJ2-3; D remains unclear. Deletions cut 3 bases from V and 2 bases from J, with 9 bases between. Germline CDR1 LNHDA, CDR2 SQIVND (reference sequence). The CDR3 totals 14 residues. The CDR3 DNA reads as TGTGCCAGTAGTATCGCGCTCCTCACAGATACGCAGTATTTT. It specifies CASSIALLTDTQYF.

The chain is built from TRBV7-9 and TRBJ2-3, with D tentatively TRBD2 (6 bases). Germline V gives CDR1 SEHNR, CDR2 FQNEAQ (reference sequence). V was shortened by 5 bases and J by 9 bases, with 15 bases between the two germline ends. There are 13 residues in the CDR3. CDR3 nucleotides: TGTGCCAGCAGCGAAATAGGGACTCTGACGCAGTATTTT. Amino acid sequence: CASSEIGTLTQYF.

This sequence joins TRBV19 and TRBJ2-3; D might be TRBD2 (5 bases). The CDR3 is 14 residues long. The V gene's germline CDR1 is LNHDA and CDR2 SQIVND (reference sequence). The V gene lost 1 base and the J gene lost 5 bases, with 10 bases spanning the gap. In DNA form, the CDR3 reads TGTGCCAGTAGTATAGGGTATGAGGGAGATACGCAGTATTTT. It translates to CASSIGYEGDTQYF. The full variable domain, with the rest looked up from reference TRBV19 and TRBJ2-3, is DGGITQSPKYLFRKEGQNVTLSCEQNLNHDAMYWYRQDPGQGLRLIYYSQIVNDFQKGDIAEGYSVSREKKESFPLTVTSAQKNPTAFYLCASSIGYEGDTQYFGPGTRLTVL.